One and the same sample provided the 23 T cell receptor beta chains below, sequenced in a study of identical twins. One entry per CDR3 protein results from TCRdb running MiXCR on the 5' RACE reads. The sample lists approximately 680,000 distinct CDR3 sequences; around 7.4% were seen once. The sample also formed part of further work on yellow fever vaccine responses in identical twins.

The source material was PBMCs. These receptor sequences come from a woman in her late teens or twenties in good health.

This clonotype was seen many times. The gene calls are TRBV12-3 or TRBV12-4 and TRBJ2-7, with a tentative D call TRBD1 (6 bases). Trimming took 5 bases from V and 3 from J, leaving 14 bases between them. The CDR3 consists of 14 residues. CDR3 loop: CASSTRQVNYEQYF. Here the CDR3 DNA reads TGTGCCAGCAGTACCCGACAGGTGAACTACGAGCAGTACTTC.

The CDR3 reads CSASWGTEAFF. CDR3 nucleotide sequence: TGCAGTGCTAGTTGGGGGACTGAAGCTTTCTTT. The chain links TRBV20-1 to TRBJ1-1, with a possible D match to TRBD1 (5 bases). V lost 3 bases and J 5 bases, leaving 7 bases between the germline ends. The CDR3 is made up of 11 amino acids. The V gene's germline CDR1 is DFQATT and CDR2 SNEGSKA (reference sequence).

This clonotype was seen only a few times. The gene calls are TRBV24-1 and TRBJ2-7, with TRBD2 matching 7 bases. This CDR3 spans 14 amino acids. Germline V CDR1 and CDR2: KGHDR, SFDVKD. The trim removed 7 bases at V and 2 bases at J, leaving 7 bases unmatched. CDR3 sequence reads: CATSLAEAPYEQYF. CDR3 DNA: TGTGCCACCAGCCTAGCGGAGGCCCCCTACGAGCAGTACTTC.

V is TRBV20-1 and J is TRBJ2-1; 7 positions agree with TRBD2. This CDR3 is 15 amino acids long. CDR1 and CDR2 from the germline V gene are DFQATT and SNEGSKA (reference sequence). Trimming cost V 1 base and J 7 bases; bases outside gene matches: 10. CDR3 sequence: CSARGGLEFVNEQFF. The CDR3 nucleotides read TGCAGTGCTAGAGGCGGACTAGAGTTTGTAAATGAGCAGTTCTTC.

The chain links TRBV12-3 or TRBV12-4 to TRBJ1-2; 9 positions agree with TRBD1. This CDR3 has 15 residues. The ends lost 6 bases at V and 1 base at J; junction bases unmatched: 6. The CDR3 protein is CASRRDRAFNYGYTF. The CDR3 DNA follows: TGTGCCAGCAGGCGGGACAGGGCGTTTAACTATGGCTACACCTTC.

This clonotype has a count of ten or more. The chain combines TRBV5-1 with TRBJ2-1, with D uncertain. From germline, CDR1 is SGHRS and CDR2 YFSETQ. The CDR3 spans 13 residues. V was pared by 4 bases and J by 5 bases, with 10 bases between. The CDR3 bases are TGCGCCAGCAGCCCCCGACCCAACAATGAGCAGTTCTTC. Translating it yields CASSPRPNNEQFF.

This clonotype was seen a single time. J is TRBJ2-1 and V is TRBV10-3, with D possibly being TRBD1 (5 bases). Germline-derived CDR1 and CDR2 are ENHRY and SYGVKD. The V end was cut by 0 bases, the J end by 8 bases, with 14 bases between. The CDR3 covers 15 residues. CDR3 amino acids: CAISESSRADDEQFF. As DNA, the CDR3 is TGTGCCATCAGTGAGTCTAGCAGGGCGGACGATGAGCAGTTCTTC.

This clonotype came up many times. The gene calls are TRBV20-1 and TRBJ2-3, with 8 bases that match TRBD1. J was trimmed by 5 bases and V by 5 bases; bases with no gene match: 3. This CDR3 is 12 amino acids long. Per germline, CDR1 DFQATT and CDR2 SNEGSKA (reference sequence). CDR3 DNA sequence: TGCAGTGCTTTGACAGGGGAAGATACGCAGTATTTT. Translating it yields CSALTGEDTQYF.

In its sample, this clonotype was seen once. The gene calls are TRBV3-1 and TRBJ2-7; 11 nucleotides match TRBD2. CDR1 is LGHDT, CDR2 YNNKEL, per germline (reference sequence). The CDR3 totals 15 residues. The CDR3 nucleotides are TGTGCCACCAGCTCCGGGACTAGCGGCACCTACGAGCAGTACGTC. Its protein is CATSSGTSGTYEQYV.

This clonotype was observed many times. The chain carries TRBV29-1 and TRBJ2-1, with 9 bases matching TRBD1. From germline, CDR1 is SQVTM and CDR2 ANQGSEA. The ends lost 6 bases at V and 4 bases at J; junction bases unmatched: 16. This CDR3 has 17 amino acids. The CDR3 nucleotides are TGCAGCGTATCCAAAGGGACAGGGACTTTTCTATACAATGAGCAGTTCTTC. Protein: CSVSKGTGTFLYNEQFF.

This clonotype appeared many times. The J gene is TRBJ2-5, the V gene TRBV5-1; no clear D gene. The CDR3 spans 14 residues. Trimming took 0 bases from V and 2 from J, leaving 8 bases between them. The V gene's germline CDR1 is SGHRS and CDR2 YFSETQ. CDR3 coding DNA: TGCGCCAGCAGCTTGGCGGTATTACAAGAGACCCAGTACTTC. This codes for CASSLAVLQETQYF.

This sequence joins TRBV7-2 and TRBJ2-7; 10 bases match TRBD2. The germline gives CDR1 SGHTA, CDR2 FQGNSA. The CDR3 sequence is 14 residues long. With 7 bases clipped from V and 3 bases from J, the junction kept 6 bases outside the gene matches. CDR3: CASTSGSAGYEQYF. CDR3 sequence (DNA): TGTGCCAGCACTAGCGGGAGCGCGGGCTACGAGCAGTACTTC. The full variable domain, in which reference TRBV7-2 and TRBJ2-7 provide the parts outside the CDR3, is GAGVSQSPSNKVTEKGKDVELRCDPISGHTALYWYRQSLGQGLEFLIYFQGNSAPDKSGLPSDRFSAERTGGSVSTLTIQRTQQEDSAVYLCASTSGSAGYEQYFGPGTRLTVT.

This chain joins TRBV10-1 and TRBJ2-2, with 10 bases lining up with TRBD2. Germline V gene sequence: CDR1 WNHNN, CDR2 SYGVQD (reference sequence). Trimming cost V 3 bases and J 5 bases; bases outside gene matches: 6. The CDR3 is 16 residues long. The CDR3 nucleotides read TGCGCCAGCAGTGAAATAGCGGGAGGCACAACCGGGGAGCTGTTTTTT. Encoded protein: CASSEIAGGTTGELFF.

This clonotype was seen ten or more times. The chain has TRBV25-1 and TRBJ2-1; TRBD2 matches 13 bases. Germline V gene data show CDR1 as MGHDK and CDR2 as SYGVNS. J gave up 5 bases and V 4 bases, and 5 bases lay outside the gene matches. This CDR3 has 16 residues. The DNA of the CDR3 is TGTGCCAGCAGTGCACTAGCGGGGGGGCTGCACAATGAGCAGTTCTTC. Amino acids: CASSALAGGLHNEQFF.

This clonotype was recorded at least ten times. The CDR3 protein is CASSVTGEYHNEQFF. The CDR3 coding sequence is TGTGCCAGCAGCGTGACCGGGGAGTATCACAATGAGCAGTTCTTC. V gene TRBV9 combines with J gene TRBJ2-1, with D maybe TRBD2 (5 bases). CDR1 and CDR2 from the germline V gene are SGDLS and YYNGEE. Trimming took off 2 bases at V and 5 bases at J, with 14 bases between the two ends. CDR3 length: 15 residues. The variable domain in full, with the rest retrieved from reference TRBV9 and TRBJ2-1, is DSGVTQTPKHLITATGQRVTLRCSPRSGDLSVYWYQQSLDQGLQFLIQYYNGEERAKGNILERFSAQQFPDLHSELNLSSLELGDSALYFCASSVTGEYHNEQFFGPGTRLTVL.

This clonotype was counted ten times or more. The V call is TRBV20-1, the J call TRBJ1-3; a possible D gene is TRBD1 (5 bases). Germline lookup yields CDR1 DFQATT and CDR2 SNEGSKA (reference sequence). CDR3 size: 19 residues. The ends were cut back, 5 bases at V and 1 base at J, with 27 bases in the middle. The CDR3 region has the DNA TGCAGTGCTCTATTTCGGGACTCTAACTTCCCCCTGTCTGGAAACACCATATATTTT. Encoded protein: CSALFRDSNFPLSGNTIYF.

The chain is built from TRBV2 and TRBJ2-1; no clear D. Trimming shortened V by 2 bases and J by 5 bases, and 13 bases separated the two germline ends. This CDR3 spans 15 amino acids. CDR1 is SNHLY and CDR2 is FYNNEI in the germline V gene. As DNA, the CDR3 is TGTGCCAGCAGTGAAAGTGGCGGAAATAACAATGAGCAGTTCTTC. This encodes CASSESGGNNNEQFF.

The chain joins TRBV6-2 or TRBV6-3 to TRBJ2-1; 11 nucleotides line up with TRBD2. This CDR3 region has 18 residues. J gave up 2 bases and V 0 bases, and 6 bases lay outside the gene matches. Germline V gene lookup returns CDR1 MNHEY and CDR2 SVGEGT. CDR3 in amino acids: CASSYSPGLAVTYNEQFF. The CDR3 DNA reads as TGTGCCAGCAGTTACTCCCCGGGACTAGCGGTAACCTACAATGAGCAGTTCTTC.

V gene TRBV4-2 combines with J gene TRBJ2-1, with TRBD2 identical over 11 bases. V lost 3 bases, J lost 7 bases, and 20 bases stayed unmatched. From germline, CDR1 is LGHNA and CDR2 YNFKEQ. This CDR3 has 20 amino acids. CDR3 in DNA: TGTGCCAGCAGCCATCGTACAATGCCTCCGGGACTAGCGGAGTTGAATGAGCAGTTCTTC. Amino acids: CASSHRTMPPGLAELNEQFF.

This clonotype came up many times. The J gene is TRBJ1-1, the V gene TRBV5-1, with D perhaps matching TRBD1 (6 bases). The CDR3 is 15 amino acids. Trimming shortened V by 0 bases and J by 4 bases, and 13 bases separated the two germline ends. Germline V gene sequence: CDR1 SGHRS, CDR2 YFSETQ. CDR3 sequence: CASSLAQGQGTEAFF. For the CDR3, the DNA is TGCGCCAGCAGCTTGGCGCAGGGGCAGGGCACTGAAGCTTTCTTT.

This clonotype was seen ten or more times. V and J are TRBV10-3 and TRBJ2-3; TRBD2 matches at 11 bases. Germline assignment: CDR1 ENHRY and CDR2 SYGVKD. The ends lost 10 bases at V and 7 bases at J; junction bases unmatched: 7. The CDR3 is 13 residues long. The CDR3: CASFSGGANTQYF. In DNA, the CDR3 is TGTGCCAGCTTTAGCGGGGGGGCAAATACGCAGTATTTT.

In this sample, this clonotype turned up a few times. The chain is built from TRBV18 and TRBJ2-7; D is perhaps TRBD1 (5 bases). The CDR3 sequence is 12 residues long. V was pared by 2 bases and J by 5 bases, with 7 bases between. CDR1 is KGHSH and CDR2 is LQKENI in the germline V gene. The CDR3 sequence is CASSPAGNEQYV. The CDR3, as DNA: TGTGCCAGCTCACCAGCAGGGAACGAGCAGTACGTC.

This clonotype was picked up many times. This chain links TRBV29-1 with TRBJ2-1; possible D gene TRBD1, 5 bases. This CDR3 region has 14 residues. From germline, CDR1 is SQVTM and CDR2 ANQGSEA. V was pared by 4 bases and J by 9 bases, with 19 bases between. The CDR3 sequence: CSVVGRLTQGEQFF. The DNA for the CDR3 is TGCAGCGTTGTAGGCCGACTGACCCAGGGTGAGCAGTTCTTC.